This TCR beta chain was sequenced for a study of vaccination effects on CD4 cells after COVID-19. Broader study findings: In the late period after vaccination, infection- and vaccine-induced clones contracted markedly.

Culture proceeded for approximately 9 days, and CD4+ T cells were then isolated. IL-2 medium was substituted for half the medium on days 3 and 7. Generated by immunoSEQ multiplex PCR, the TCRdb table keeps only in-frame clones and is missing some. The sample records tens of thousands of clones, 70% to 80% being singletons. This clone was picked up one time. Its cognate antigen is unknown. This CDR3 has 16 amino acids. Sequenced here: CD4+ T cells from PBMCs cultured without peptide, sampled before COVID-19 vaccination. This sequence joins TRBV12-1 and TRBJ2-5; TRBD2 is taken as the D call from the table, unchecked against the DNA. TRBV12-1 is marked as a pseudogene. This receptor was obtained from a human donor who received a COVID-19 vaccine. In DNA, the CDR3 is TGTGCCAGCAGCTTTGAGGGGACTAGCGGGGGGGAGACCCAGTACTTC. Amino acid sequence: CASSFEGTSGGETQYF.